The 7 T cell receptor beta chains reported below all come from one sample, sequenced in a study of cytomegalovirus exposure and HLA in healthy donors. The PCR ran on 60 Vbeta and 13 Jbeta primers. Profiled with immunoSEQ multiplex PCR; TCRdb holds only in-frame clones, not every one. The sample lists roughly 130,000 clones, roughly 83% occurring once. Material: PBMCs. The receptors originated from a man aged 18 to 30 in good health and CMV-seronegative.

This chain joins TRBV18 and TRBJ2-7; maybe TRBD2 (5 bases). The CDR3 is 14 residues long. V was pared by 3 bases and J by 1 base, with 10 bases between. Germline CDR1 and CDR2: KGHSH and LQKENI. This CDR3 is CASSPRGRSYEQYV. As DNA, the CDR3 is TGTGCCAGCTCACCTCGGGGAAGATCCTACGAGCAGTACGTC.

The V gene is TRBV18, the J gene TRBJ1-4; the match to TRBD1 covers 7 bases. This CDR3 has 16 amino acids. The V gene end was trimmed by 4 bases and the J gene end by 0 bases; junction bases not matched to a gene: 5. CDR1 KGHSH and CDR2 LQKENI come from the germline V gene. The CDR3 spells CASSRIDRATNEKLFF. The DNA of the CDR3 is TGTGCCAGCTCACGAATCGACAGGGCAACTAATGAAAAACTGTTTTTT.

The chain couples TRBV5-1 to TRBJ2-1; 7 bases match TRBD1. With V trimmed by 7 bases and J by 1 base, 8 bases remained unmatched. The CDR3 extends over 15 amino acids. Germline loops: CDR1 SGHRS, CDR2 YFSETQ. The CDR3 nucleotides read TGCGCCAGCGGTCAAGGGACAGCTTCCTACAATGAGCAGTTCTTC. It encodes CASGQGTASYNEQFF.

The chain recombines TRBV27 with TRBJ2-7, with 9 bases identical to TRBD2. The CDR3 runs to 14 residues. The germline CDR1 and CDR2 sequences are MNHEY and SMNVEV (reference sequence). Germline trimming cut 0 bases from V and 6 bases from J; bases unmatched to any gene: 3. This chain's CDR3 is CASSLSAGGTEQYV. DNA of the CDR3: TGTGCCAGCAGTTTATCGGCGGGAGGGACCGAGCAGTACGTC.

This clone was seen more than once but under ten times. The gene calls are TRBV6-5 and TRBJ1-4; D unclear. V dropped 6 bases and J dropped 7 bases, with 12 bases sitting between them. CDR1 and CDR2 (germline): MNHEY, SVGAGI. The CDR3 is made up of 13 amino acids. The CDR3 loop reads CASRESPSEKLFF. The CDR3 bases are TGTGCCAGCAGGGAGTCCCCGAGTGAAAAACTGTTTTTT.

The rearrangement links TRBV9 to TRBJ2-7; D remains unclear. The CDR3 consists of 14 residues. The V and J ends lost 5 bases and 1 base respectively, with 13 bases between them. Per the germline V gene, CDR1 is SGDLS and CDR2 is YYNGEE. The CDR3: CASSAPQKSYEQYF. Written as DNA, the CDR3 is TGTGCCAGCAGTGCCCCACAGAAGTCCTACGAGCAGTACTTC.

The chain recombines TRBV7-2 with TRBJ2-7, with TRBD1 matching 12 bases. The CDR3 has 16 residues. The germline V gene has CDR1 SGHTA and CDR2 FQGNSA. J gave up 4 bases and V 4 bases, and 8 bases lay outside the gene matches. In DNA, the CDR3 is TGTGCCAGCAGCTCTAGGGGACAGGGGGCTGGGTACGAGCAGTACTTC. This gives the protein CASSSRGQGAGYEQYF. Based on the CDR3 plus reference TRBV7-2 and TRBJ2-7, the full variable domain is GAGVSQSPSNKVTEKGKDVELRCDPISGHTALYWYRQSLGQGLEFLIYFQGNSAPDKSGLPSDRFSAERTGGSVSTLTIQRTQQEDSAVYLCASSSRGQGAGYEQYFGPGTRLTVT.